This record looks at one T cell receptor (beta chain) sequence and its context. The data originate from a study of cytomegalovirus exposure and HLA in healthy donors. Use of 60 Vbeta and 13 Jbeta primers characterized the PCR. In the original processing: Some 10 million of tens of millions of unique TCR beta chains were shared, per a later count. TCRdb keeps only in-frame clones here, not all; method: immunoSEQ multiplex PCR. V and J calls and clone size are as listed in that table; D and trimming were resolved from the DNA. Among about 96,000 clones listed, roughly 74% were seen once. The sequenced sample consisted of PBMCs. This clonotype originated in a woman in her seventies in good health and CMV-seropositive.

CDR3 bases: TGTGCCAGCAGCCAAGAATTCCAGGGGAACACTGAAGCTTTCTTT. Its translation is CASSQEFQGNTEAFF. The chain employs TRBV14 and TRBJ1-1, with D possibly matching TRBD1 (5 bases). With 0 bases removed from V and 1 base from J, the gap between germline ends came to 9 bases. Germline V CDR1 and CDR2: SGHDN, FVKESK. The CDR3 extends over 15 amino acids. The variable domain in full, completed from reference TRBV14 and TRBJ1-1, reads EAGVTQFPSHSVIEKGQTVTLRCDPISGHDNLYWYRRVMGKEIKFLLHFVKESKQDESGMPNNRFLAERTGGTYSTLKVQPAELEDSGVYFCASSQEFQGNTEAFFGQGTRLTVV.